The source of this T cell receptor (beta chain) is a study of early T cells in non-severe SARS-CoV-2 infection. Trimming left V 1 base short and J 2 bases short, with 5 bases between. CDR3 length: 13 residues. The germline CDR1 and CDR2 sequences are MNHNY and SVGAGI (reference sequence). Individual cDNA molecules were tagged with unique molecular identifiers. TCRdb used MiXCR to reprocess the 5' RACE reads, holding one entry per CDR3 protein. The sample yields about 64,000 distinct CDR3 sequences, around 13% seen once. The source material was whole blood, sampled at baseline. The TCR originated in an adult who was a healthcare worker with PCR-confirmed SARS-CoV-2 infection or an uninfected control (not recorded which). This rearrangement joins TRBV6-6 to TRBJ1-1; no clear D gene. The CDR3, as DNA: TGTGCCAGCAGTTACTTGTCCAACACTGAAGCTTTCTTT. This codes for CASSYLSNTEAFF.